The next 24 T cell receptor beta chains were all read from a single sample in a study of cytomegalovirus exposure and HLA in healthy donors. The PCR ran on 60 Vbeta and 13 Jbeta primers. Assay used: immunoSEQ multiplex PCR; TCRdb lists only in-frame clones, some missing. Here the sample spans 150,000 to 200,000 clones, about 85% being singletons. The sample was PBMCs. The receptors were gathered from a man between 18 and 29 years old in good health and CMV-seropositive.

J is TRBJ2-7 and V is TRBV5-1; TRBD1 matches 8 bases. Germline values: CDR1 SGHRS, CDR2 YFSETQ. The CDR3 spans 15 residues. V lost 0 bases to trimming and J lost 1 base; unmatched junction nucleotides: 3. The CDR3 DNA follows: TGCGCCAGCAGCTTGGTAGGGACAGGATCCTACGAGCAGTACTTC. Translated: CASSLVGTGSYEQYF.

This chain links TRBV4-1 with TRBJ2-7, with TRBD2 matching over 8 bases. The V and J ends lost 2 bases and 0 bases, in that order; junction bases with no gene match: 3. Germline V gene lookup returns CDR1 MGHRA and CDR2 YSYEKL. CDR3 size: 15 residues. Here the CDR3 DNA reads TGCGCCAGCAGCCAATCTAGCGGGCCCTCCTACGAGCAGTACTTC. This gives the protein CASSQSSGPSYEQYF.

The chain has TRBV29-1 and TRBJ2-1, with 7 bases that match TRBD2. This CDR3 has 14 residues. Germline V gene data show CDR1 as SQVTM and CDR2 as ANQGSEA. The V and J ends lost 7 bases and 9 bases, in that order; junction bases with no gene match: 15. The CDR3 here is CSAAGRGQGSEQFF. The CDR3 coding sequence is TGCAGCGCAGCGGGACGGGGCCAAGGAAGTGAGCAGTTCTTC.

This clone was picked up a small number of times. The CDR3 DNA sequence: TGCGCCAGCAACCGGGACAGCCTAAGCGAGCAGTACTTC. Its translation: CASNRDSLSEQYF. This chain links TRBV10-2 with TRBJ2-7; TRBD1 agrees at 7 bases. The CDR3 loop spans 13 amino acids. The germline V gene has CDR1 WSHSY and CDR2 SAAADI. J lost 6 bases, V lost 7 bases, and 9 bases had no gene match.

The chain joins TRBV4-2 to TRBJ1-6, with D unclear. Between the trimmed V and J ends, which lost 1 base and 11 bases, there was a span of 21 bases. Germline V lookup: CDR1 LGHNA, CDR2 YNFKEQ. There are 17 residues in the CDR3. The CDR3 protein is CASSQGEWDVSGTPLHF. The CDR3 nucleotides are TGTGCCAGCAGCCAAGGGGAGTGGGATGTCTCTGGGACACCCCTCCACTTT.

This chain links TRBV6-5 with TRBJ1-2, with D possibly being TRBD1 (5 bases). This CDR3 contains 13 residues. Germline V gene sequence: CDR1 MNHEY, CDR2 SVGAGI. Between the trimmed V and J ends, which lost 0 bases and 6 bases, there was a span of 8 bases. The CDR3 coding sequence is TGTGCCAGCAGTTACTCACAGGCGCATGGCTACACCTTC. Its protein product is CASSYSQAHGYTF.

The chain couples TRBV19 to TRBJ1-5; 7 bases align to TRBD1. CDR3 length equals 14 residues. Losses at the gene ends were 8 bases for V and 6 bases for J; bases not matched to a gene: 10. Germline lookup yields CDR1 LNHDA and CDR2 SQIVND (reference sequence). As DNA, the CDR3 is TGTGCCAGTCGAAGGGGGCAGGAGGGTCAGCCCCAGCATTTT. Translating gives CASRRGQEGQPQHF.

This chain uses TRBV19 with TRBJ2-1; TRBD2 agrees at 10 bases. CDR3 length: 17 residues. Germline V gives CDR1 LNHDA, CDR2 SQIVND (reference sequence). J was trimmed by 0 bases and V by 2 bases; bases with no gene match: 4. For the CDR3, the DNA is TGTGCCAGTAGTATACGACTAGCGGGCCTCTCCTACAATGAGCAGTTCTTC. It translates to CASSIRLAGLSYNEQFF.

J is TRBJ2-1 and V is TRBV21-1; TRBD2, the table's D call, lacks a check against the DNA. TRBV21-1 is shown as a pseudogene. The CDR3 has 18 residues. The CDR3 protein is CASSNGSSGGPYYNEQFF. For the CDR3, the DNA is TGTGCCAGCAGCAACGGTTCTAGCGGGGGGCCGTATTACAATGAGCAGTTCTTC.

The chain combines TRBV7-6 with TRBJ2-7, with D possibly matching TRBD1 (5 bases). Trimming shortened V by 1 base and J by 3 bases, and 13 bases separated the two germline ends. The germline V gene encodes CDR1 SGHVS and CDR2 FNYEAQ. The CDR3 totals 15 residues. CDR3 DNA: TGTGCCAGCAGCTTAGTACCGGGCAGGGACTACGAGCAGTACTTC. Its protein is CASSLVPGRDYEQYF.

The J gene is TRBJ1-5, the V gene TRBV7-9; TRBD1 agrees at 10 bases. The germline V gene encodes CDR1 SEHNR and CDR2 FQNEAQ (reference sequence). V lost 5 bases and J lost 6; bases outside the gene matches: 7. The CDR3 sequence is 15 residues long. As DNA, the CDR3 is TGTGCCAGCAGCCCCGGGACAGGGGTTGGTCAGCCCCAGCATTTT. Its translation is CASSPGTGVGQPQHF.

The J gene is TRBJ1-5, the V gene TRBV9, with D possibly matching TRBD1 (5 bases). Trimming removed 0 bases from V and 3 bases from J, with 10 bases in between. CDR1 is SGDLS and CDR2 is YYNGEE in the germline V gene. The CDR3 consists of 15 residues. CDR3 bases: TGTGCCAGCAGCGTAGAGACAGTGATCAATCAGCCCCAGCATTTT. Translating gives CASSVETVINQPQHF.

The chain is built from TRBV6-1 and TRBJ2-5, with D perhaps TRBD1 (5 bases). The end of the DNA aligns better with TRBJ2-7, so the J call may be wrong. There are 13 residues in the CDR3. Germline V CDR1 and CDR2: MNHNS, SASEGT. As DNA, the CDR3 is TGTGCCAGCAGTGACAGGGTGTCCTACGAGCAGTACTTC. As protein: CASSDRVSYEQYF.

This sequence joins TRBV5-1 and TRBJ2-5; D gene uncertain. The CDR3 contains 11 residues. Trimming took 2 bases from V and 5 from J, leaving 4 bases between them. Per germline, CDR1 SGHRS and CDR2 YFSETQ. The DNA for the CDR3 is TGCGCCAGCAGCTTTTCGGAGACCCAGTACTTC. Protein: CASSFSETQYF.

This rearrangement joins TRBV10-1 to TRBJ1-6; no reliable D call. There are 18 residues in the CDR3. Germline V gives CDR1 WNHNN, CDR2 SYGVQD (reference sequence). V was trimmed by 6 bases and J by 0 bases, leaving 18 bases between them. CDR3 bases: TGCGCCAGCAGCAGTCGCTATCGGGTTGGCTCCTATAATTCACCCCTCCACTTT. This translates into CASSSRYRVGSYNSPLHF.

This clone was seen a handful of times. This rearrangement joins TRBV30 to TRBJ1-5; D is undetermined. Looked up from germline, CDR1 is GTSNPN and CDR2 is SVGIG (reference sequence). Trimming left V 1 base short and J 6 bases short, with 10 bases between. The CDR3 is 13 amino acids. The DNA of the CDR3 is TGTGCCTGGAGTGACCGGGATGGTCAGCCCCAGCATTTT. Its protein is CAWSDRDGQPQHF.

This clone was detected only once. The chain has TRBV13 and TRBJ2-7; tentatively, D is TRBD1 (6 bases). CDR3 length: 14 amino acids. CDR1 and CDR2 (germline): PRHDT, FYEKMQ (reference sequence). V was shortened by 4 bases and J by 3 bases, with 13 bases between the two germline ends. For the CDR3, the DNA is TGTGCCAGCAGCTCCGGACAGACCCACTACGAGCAGTACTTC. This codes for CASSSGQTHYEQYF.

V gene TRBV7-8 combines with J gene TRBJ1-3; D gene unclear. The CDR3 sequence is 15 residues long. Germline V lookup: CDR1 SGHVS, CDR2 FQNEAQ. V lost 5 bases, J lost 1 base, and 12 bases lay in between. The CDR3 DNA reads TGTGCCAGCAGCCGCAGCAGGTTGTCTGGAAACACCATATATTTT. Translating it yields CASSRSRLSGNTIYF.

V gene TRBV19 combines with J gene TRBJ1-3; D may be TRBD1 (6 bases). The CDR3 extends over 16 amino acids. Germline values: CDR1 LNHDA, CDR2 SQIVND (reference sequence). V was pared by 4 bases and J by 0 bases, with 13 bases between. The CDR3 nucleotides are TGTGCCAGTAGTACACTTACAGGGAACTCTGGAAACACCATATATTTT. It translates to CASSTLTGNSGNTIYF.

This chain links TRBV7-9 with TRBJ2-1, with a weak D call TRBD2 (7 bases). This CDR3 has 14 residues. The germline gives CDR1 SEHNR, CDR2 FQNEAQ (reference sequence). Deletions cut 5 bases from V and 9 bases from J, with 17 bases between. CDR3 region: CASSVERGRGEQFF. CDR3 DNA: TGTGCCAGCAGCGTAGAGCGGGGCAGGGGTGAGCAGTTCTTC.

The chain carries TRBV4-1 and TRBJ2-1, with 7 bases that match TRBD1. From germline, CDR1 is MGHRA and CDR2 YSYEKL. Trimming took 4 bases from V and 0 from J; bases not matched to a gene: 6. The CDR3 spans 16 residues. Here the CDR3 DNA reads TGCGCCAGCAGCCCCAGGGGGAGTAGCTCCTACAATGAGCAGTTCTTC. This gives the protein CASSPRGSSSYNEQFF.

This clone appeared a single time. The chain joins TRBV14 to TRBJ1-2; 7 positions match TRBD1. The CDR3 has 14 amino acids. Germline-derived CDR1 and CDR2 are SGHDN and FVKESK. V lost 0 bases, J lost 4 bases, and 2 bases stayed unmatched. DNA of the CDR3: TGTGCCAGCAGCCAAGATTCAGGGGGCTATGGCTACACCTTC. Amino acid sequence: CASSQDSGGYGYTF.

The chain recombines TRBV6-1 with TRBJ2-3, with D perhaps TRBD1 (6 bases). Germline V gene lookup returns CDR1 MNHNS and CDR2 SASEGT. The CDR3 runs to 13 residues. Trimming shortened V by 6 bases and J by 3 bases, and 10 bases separated the two germline ends. CDR3 in DNA: TGTGCCAGCAGGGAGCAGGGGACAGATACGCAGTATTTT. Translating gives CASREQGTDTQYF.

This clone has just a few counts. V and J are TRBV5-4 and TRBJ2-7; 7 nucleotides match TRBD1. The J segment lost 3 bases and the V segment lost 2 bases, leaving 2 bases of the junction unmatched. This CDR3 contains 13 residues. Germline assignment: CDR1 SGHNT and CDR2 YYREEE (reference sequence). The CDR3 protein is CASSFWDSYEQYF. CDR3 sequence (DNA): TGTGCCAGCAGCTTTTGGGACAGCTACGAGCAGTACTTC.